This is a list of T cell receptor beta chains from one sample in a study of OX40 agonist ivuxolimab in advanced cancers. The data were produced by immunoSEQ multiplex PCR, yet TCRdb's version contains in-frame clones alone and is incomplete. In the table there are more than 85,000 clones, around nine tenths of which are singletons. Sequencing was performed on CD4+ or CD8+ T cells sorted from blood, taken in a trial of the OX40 agonist ivuxolimab. Every receptor here comes from an adult with an advanced solid tumor such as melanoma, head and neck, liver or kidney cancer. Both conserved end residues are part of each CDR3. Fields, in order: clone size, V gene, J gene, D gene, CDR3 DNA, CDR3 protein. A D gene is named only where the DNA matches it firmly. Clone sizes are given selectively: once, few, many, or a class where the clone is expanded.

-	TRBV7-6	TRBJ2-3	-	TGTGCCAGCAGAGAAGGGGGTTCGGATACGCAGTATTTT	CASREGGSDTQYF
-	TRBV4-3	TRBJ2-5	TRBD2	TGCGCCAGCAGCCAGGGAGGGGCGGGCACCGGAGCACAGACCCAGTACTTC	CASSQGGAGTGAQTQYF
once	TRBV6-6	TRBJ2-3	TRBD1	TGTGCCAGCAGTTACGGGGACAGGGTTAGCACAGATACGCAGTATTTT	CASSYGDRVSTDTQYF
-	TRBV2	TRBJ2-1	TRBD2	TGTGCCAGCAGCCGAACGAGCGGGAGTGGCCTCCTTAGCTCCTACAATGAGCAGTTCTTC	CASSRTSGSGLLSSYNEQFF
-	TRBV6-5	TRBJ1-2	TRBD1	TGTGCCAGCAGCCAGACAGGGAGGGCGGGCTACACCTTC	CASSQTGRAGYTF
-	TRBV28	TRBJ1-3	-	TGTGCCAGCAGTTTATTCAAGACTATCTCTGGAAACACCATATATTTT	CASSLFKTISGNTIYF
-	TRBV7-2	TRBJ2-7	TRBD1	TGTGCCAGCAGCTTAACCCATGACAGGGAATACGAGCAGTACTTC	CASSLTHDREYEQYF
once	TRBV5-1	TRBJ2-3	TRBD2	TGCGCCAGCAGCATTACGTTCAGCGGGGTCAGGGCAGATACGCAGTATTTT	CASSITFSGVRADTQYF
-	TRBV23-1	TRBJ1-2	-	TGCGCCAGCAGTCAGGGACCTGGAATCTATGGCTACACCTTC	CASSQGPGIYGYTF
-	TRBV6-5	TRBJ2-7	-	TGTGCCAGCTCTCTGGGCTATGGGGAGCAGTACTTC	CASSLGYGEQYF
-	TRBV7-2	TRBJ1-2	TRBD1	TGTGCCAGCAGCTTAGCCCCAGGGGGTAGAGCTAACTATGGCTACACCTTC	CASSLAPGGRANYGYTF
-	TRBV28	TRBJ1-2	-	TGTGCCAGCAGTTTTTACAGGGTGGGCGGCTACACCTTC	CASSFYRVGGYTF
-	TRBV7-2	TRBJ2-4	TRBD2	TGTGCCAGCAGCAAAGAAGCTCCGGGACTAGGGACAAACATTCAGTACTTC	CASSKEAPGLGTNIQYF
-	TRBV2	TRBJ2-3	TRBD1	TGTGCCAGCAGTAACAGGGGCCCAGATACGCAGTATTTT	CASSNRGPDTQYF
-	TRBV27	TRBJ2-1	TRBD2	TGTGCCAGCAGTTTAAGAGGTGAGCGGGAGGCACCAGTCCGGAATGAGCAGTTCTTC	CASSLRGEREAPVRNEQFF
-	TRBV7-2	TRBJ1-1	-	TGTGCCAGCAGCTTTACTCTGAACACTGAAGCTTTCTTT	CASSFTLNTEAFF
-	TRBV2	TRBJ1-3	-	TGTGCCAGCAGTGATGAGCCCAGGTCTGGAAACACCATATATTTT	CASSDEPRSGNTIYF
-	TRBV6-5	TRBJ2-3	TRBD2	TGTGCCAGCAGGAGGACTAGCTTAGATACGCAGTATTTT	CASRRTSLDTQYF
-	TRBV19	TRBJ2-7	TRBD1	TGTGCCAGTAGGGTCGGACAGGCTAATACCTACGAGCAGTACTTC	CASRVGQANTYEQYF
-	TRBV19	TRBJ1-5	TRBD1	TGTGCCAGTAGTTTTCGGACAGGGTTAGGTGATCAGCCCCAGCATTTT	CASSFRTGLGDQPQHF
-	TRBV28	TRBJ2-7	-	TGTGCCAGCACTACTCAGCGGGCCCCTCACAAGGAGCAGTACTTC	CASTTQRAPHKEQYF
-	TRBV2	TRBJ1-2	-	TGTGCCAGCAGTGATGGCCAGGCCGGATCCTATGGCTACACCTTC	CASSDGQAGSYGYTF
-	TRBV19	TRBJ2-1	-	TGTGCCAGTAGTCGACGTAGTGGGAACTCCTACAATGAGCAGTTCTTC	CASSRRSGNSYNEQFF
-	TRBV7-8	TRBJ2-2	-	TGTGCCAGCAGCTTAGCGCGTAGAGGGACTAACACCGGGGAGCTGTTTTTT	CASSLARRGTNTGELFF
-	TRBV5-8	TRBJ2-1	-	TGTGCCAGCAGATCCGGATCAGGGAGGACCTACAATGAGCAGTTCTTC	CASRSGSGRTYNEQFF